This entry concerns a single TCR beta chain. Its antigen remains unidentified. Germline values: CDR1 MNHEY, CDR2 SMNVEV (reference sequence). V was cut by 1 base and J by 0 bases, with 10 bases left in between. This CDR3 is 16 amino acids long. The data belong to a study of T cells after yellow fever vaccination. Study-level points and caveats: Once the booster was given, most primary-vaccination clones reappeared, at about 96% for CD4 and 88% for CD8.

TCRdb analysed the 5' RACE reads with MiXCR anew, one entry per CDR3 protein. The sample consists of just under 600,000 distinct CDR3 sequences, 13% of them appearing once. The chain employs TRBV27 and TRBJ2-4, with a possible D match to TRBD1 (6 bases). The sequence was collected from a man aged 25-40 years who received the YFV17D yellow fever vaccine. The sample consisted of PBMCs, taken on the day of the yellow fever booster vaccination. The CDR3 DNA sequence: TGTGCCAGCAGTTTATACGGGACATTAGCCAAAAACATTCAGTACTTC. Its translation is CASSLYGTLAKNIQYF.